The 7 T cell receptor beta chains in this list originate from one sample, sequenced in a study of T cell responses to AZD1222 COVID-19 vaccine. Assay: immunoSEQ multiplex PCR; the TCRdb copy retains only in-frame clones and omits some. Of about 70,000 clones in the sample, approximately 81% were seen once. The sample was peripheral blood, taken on day 0 of AZD1222 vaccination. These receptors all stem from an adult in good health.

The CDR3 spells CASSLATSGNTIYF. The CDR3, as DNA: TGCGCCAGCAGCTTGGCTACCTCTGGAAACACCATATATTTT. This chain connects TRBV5-1 to TRBJ1-3; D remains unclear. The CDR3 has 14 amino acids. Trimming shortened V by 0 bases and J by 0 bases, and 4 bases separated the two germline ends. The germline V gene encodes CDR1 SGHRS and CDR2 YFSETQ.

V is TRBV6-5 and J is TRBJ1-2; D is unresolved. The CDR3 has 13 residues. The V gene's germline CDR1 is MNHEY and CDR2 SVGAGI. Trimming cost V 0 bases and J 8 bases, with 10 bases left between them. CDR3 bases: TGTGCCAGCAGTTACTCCCAGGAGTCCGGCTACACCTTC. Translating it yields CASSYSQESGYTF.

The chain links TRBV30 to TRBJ1-3; 11 bases align to TRBD1. J gave up 2 bases and V 8 bases, and 2 bases lay outside the gene matches. The CDR3 is 13 amino acids. The V gene's germline CDR1 is GTSNPN and CDR2 SVGIG (reference sequence). The CDR3 loop is CAGGQGAGNTIYF. In DNA form, the CDR3 reads TGTGCCGGGGGACAGGGGGCTGGAAACACCATATATTTT.

The chain has TRBV5-1 and TRBJ1-1; 11 bases line up with TRBD1. This CDR3 is 15 amino acids long. With 0 bases clipped from V and 10 bases from J, the junction kept 8 bases outside the gene matches. Germline assignment: CDR1 SGHRS and CDR2 YFSETQ. CDR3 DNA: TGCGCCAGCAGCTTGGCACTAGGACAGGGGGCGCGAGCTTTCTTT. Its translation: CASSLALGQGARAFF.

This clone has a single count. The J gene is TRBJ2-7, the V gene TRBV23-1, with D possibly being TRBD1 (5 bases). TRBV23-1 is placed among ORFs of uncertain function. The germline V and J ends were trimmed by 1 base and 0 bases, with 28 bases remaining between them. The CDR3 extends over 21 amino acids. CDR3 sequence reads: CASSQFQDTIDTSLSSYEQYF. The DNA of the CDR3 is TGCGCCAGCAGTCAATTTCAGGACACCATCGACACGTCACTGAGCTCCTACGAGCAGTACTTC.

J is TRBJ1-1 and V is TRBV2; possibly TRBD1 for D (6 bases). The CDR3 totals 15 residues. In germline, CDR1 is SNHLY, CDR2 FYNNEI. Between the trimmed V and J ends, which lost 1 base and 1 base, there was a span of 10 bases. In DNA, the CDR3 is TGTGCCAGCAGTGAAGAGGGGGGGAGGAACACTGAAGCTTTCTTT. Encoded protein: CASSEEGGRNTEAFF.

V and J are TRBV19 and TRBJ1-5; no definite D call. The V gene's germline CDR1 is LNHDA and CDR2 SQIVND (reference sequence). The V end was cut by 6 bases, the J end by 0 bases, with 12 bases between. The CDR3 spans 15 residues. The CDR3 is CASRTTSHSNQPQHF. CDR3 coding DNA: TGTGCCAGTAGGACTACTTCGCATAGCAATCAGCCCCAGCATTTT.